This TCR beta chain was identified in a study of blood T cell repertoires in COVID-19. Sequencing used immunoSEQ multiplex PCR; TCRdb keeps in-frame clones, though not all of them. This sample carries roughly 400,000 clones, approximately 90% of them seen once, and the ten largest clones take roughly 9.4%. Individuals drawn from about two dozen US areas were roughly 18 to 89 years old. Germline lookup yields CDR1 SGHTA and CDR2 FQGNSA. The V and J ends lost 9 bases and 4 bases, in that order; junction bases with no gene match: 11. The CDR3 contains 15 residues. The source of this sequence is a woman aged 45-65 years who had recovered from COVID-19. Sequenced: PBMCs or T cells enriched from blood (not recorded which). This chain links TRBV7-2 with TRBJ2-7; 11 bases fit TRBD2. CDR3 loop: CASSGTSGSWYEQYF. The CDR3 DNA reads TGTGCCAGTAGCGGGACTAGCGGAAGCTGGTACGAGCAGTACTTC.